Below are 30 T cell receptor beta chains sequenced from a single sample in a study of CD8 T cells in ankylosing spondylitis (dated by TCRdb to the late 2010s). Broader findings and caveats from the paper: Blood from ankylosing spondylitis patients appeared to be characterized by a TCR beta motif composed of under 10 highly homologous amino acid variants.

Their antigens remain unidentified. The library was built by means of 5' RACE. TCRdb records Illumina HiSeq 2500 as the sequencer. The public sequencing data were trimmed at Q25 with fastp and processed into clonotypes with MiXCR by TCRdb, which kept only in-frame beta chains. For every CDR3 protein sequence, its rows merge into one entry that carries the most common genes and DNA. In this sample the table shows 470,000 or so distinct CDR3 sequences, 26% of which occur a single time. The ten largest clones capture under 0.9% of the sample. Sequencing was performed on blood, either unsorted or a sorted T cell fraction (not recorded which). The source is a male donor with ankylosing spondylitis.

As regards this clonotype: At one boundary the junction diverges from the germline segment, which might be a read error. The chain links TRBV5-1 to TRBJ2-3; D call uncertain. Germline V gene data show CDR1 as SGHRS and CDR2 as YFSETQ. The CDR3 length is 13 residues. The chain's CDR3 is CASRLESTDTQYF. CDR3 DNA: TGCGCCAGCAGGTTGGAATCTACAGATACGCAGTATTTT. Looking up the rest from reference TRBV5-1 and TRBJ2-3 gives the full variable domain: KAGVTQTPRYLIKTRGQQVTLSCSPISGHRSVSWYQQTPGQGLQFLFEYFSETQRNKGNFPGRFSGRQFSNSRSEMNVSTLELGDSALYLCASRLESTDTQYFGPGTRLTVL.

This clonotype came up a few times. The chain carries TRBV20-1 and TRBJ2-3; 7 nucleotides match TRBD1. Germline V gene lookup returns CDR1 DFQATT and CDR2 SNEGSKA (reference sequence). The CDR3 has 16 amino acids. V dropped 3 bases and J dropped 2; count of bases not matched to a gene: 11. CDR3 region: CSARGAAGGPTDTQYF. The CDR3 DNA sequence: TGCAGTGCTAGGGGGGCGGCAGGGGGACCCACAGATACGCAGTATTTT.

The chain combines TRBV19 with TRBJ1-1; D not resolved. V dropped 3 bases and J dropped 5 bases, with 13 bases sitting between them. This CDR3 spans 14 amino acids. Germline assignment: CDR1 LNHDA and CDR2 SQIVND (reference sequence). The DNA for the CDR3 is TGTGCCAGTAGTATTAATGGATTTGAGACTGAAGCTTTCTTT. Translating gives CASSINGFETEAFF.

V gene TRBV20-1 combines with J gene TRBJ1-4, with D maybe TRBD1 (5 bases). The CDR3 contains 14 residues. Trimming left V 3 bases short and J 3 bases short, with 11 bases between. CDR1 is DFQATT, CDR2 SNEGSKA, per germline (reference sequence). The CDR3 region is CSASDPGSNEKLFF. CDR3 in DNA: TGCAGTGCTAGCGACCCAGGGTCTAATGAAAAACTGTTTTTT.

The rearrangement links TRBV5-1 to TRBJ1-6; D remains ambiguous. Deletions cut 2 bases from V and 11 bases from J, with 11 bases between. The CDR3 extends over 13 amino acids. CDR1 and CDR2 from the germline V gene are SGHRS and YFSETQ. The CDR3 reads CASSLDPKAPLHF. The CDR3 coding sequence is TGCGCCAGCAGCTTAGACCCCAAGGCACCCCTCCACTTT.

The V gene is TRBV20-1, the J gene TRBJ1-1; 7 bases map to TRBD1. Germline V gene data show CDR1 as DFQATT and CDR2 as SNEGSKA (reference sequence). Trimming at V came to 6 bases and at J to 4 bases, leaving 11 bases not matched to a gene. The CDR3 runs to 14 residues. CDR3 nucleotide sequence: TGCAGTGCGGCGGAGGGGGCATGGATCACTGAAGCTTTCTTT. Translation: CSAAEGAWITEAFF.

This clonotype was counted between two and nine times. CDR3 in amino acids: CASSLVLTSDEQFF. The CDR3 nucleotides read TGCGCCAGCAGCTTGGTTCTTACGAGCGATGAGCAGTTCTTC. The chain combines TRBV5-1 with TRBJ2-1; D not resolved. V was pared by 0 bases and J by 8 bases, with 12 bases between. There are 14 residues in the CDR3. Germline V gene sequence: CDR1 SGHRS, CDR2 YFSETQ.

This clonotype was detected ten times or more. In DNA, the CDR3 is TGCGCCAGCAGCTCCCTAGCGGGTAGCACAGATACGCAGTATTTT. Translation gives CASSSLAGSTDTQYF. This rearrangement joins TRBV5-1 to TRBJ2-3; 8 bases agree with TRBD2. With V trimmed by 3 bases and J by 0 bases, 3 bases remained unmatched. There are 15 residues in the CDR3. Germline assignment: CDR1 SGHRS and CDR2 YFSETQ.

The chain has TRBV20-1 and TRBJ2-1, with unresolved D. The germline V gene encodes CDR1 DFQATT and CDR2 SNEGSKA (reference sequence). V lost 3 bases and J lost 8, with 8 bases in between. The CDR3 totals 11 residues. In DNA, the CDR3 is TGCAGTGCTAGCAAAGTGGATGAGCAGTTCTTC. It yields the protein CSASKVDEQFF.

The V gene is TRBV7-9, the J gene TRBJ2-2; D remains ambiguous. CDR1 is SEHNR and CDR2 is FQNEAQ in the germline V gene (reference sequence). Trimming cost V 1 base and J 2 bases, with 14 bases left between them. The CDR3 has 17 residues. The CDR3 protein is CASSLGGARRNTGELFF. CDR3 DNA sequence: TGTGCCAGCAGCTTAGGCGGCGCCAGGAGAAACACCGGGGAGCTGTTTTTT.

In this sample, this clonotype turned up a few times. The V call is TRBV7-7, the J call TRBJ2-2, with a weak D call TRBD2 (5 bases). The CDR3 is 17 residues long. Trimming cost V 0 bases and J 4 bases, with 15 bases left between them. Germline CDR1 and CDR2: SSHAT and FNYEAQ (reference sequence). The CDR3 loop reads CASSLAAGGASTGELFF. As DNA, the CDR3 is TGTGCCAGCAGCTTAGCGGCGGGTGGAGCGAGCACCGGGGAGCTGTTTTTT.

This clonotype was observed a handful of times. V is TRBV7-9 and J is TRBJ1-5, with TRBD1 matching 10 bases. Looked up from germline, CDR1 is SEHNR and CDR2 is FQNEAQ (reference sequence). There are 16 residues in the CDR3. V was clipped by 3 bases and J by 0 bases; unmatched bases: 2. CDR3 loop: CASSLGTGASNQPQHF. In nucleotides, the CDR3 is TGTGCCAGCAGCTTGGGGACAGGGGCTAGCAATCAGCCCCAGCATTTT.

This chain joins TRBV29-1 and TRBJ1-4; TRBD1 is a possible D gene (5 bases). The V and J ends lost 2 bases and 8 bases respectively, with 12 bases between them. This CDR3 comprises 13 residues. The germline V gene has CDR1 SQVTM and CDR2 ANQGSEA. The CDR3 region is CSVESGVREKLFF. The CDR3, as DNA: TGCAGCGTTGAATCGGGGGTACGGGAAAAACTGTTTTTT.

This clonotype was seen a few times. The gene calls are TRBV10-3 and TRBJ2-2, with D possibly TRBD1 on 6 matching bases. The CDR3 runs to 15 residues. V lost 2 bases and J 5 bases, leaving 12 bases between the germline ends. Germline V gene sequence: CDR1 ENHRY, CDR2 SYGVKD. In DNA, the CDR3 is TGTGCCATCAGTGAGGCCAGGGGAGAGACCGGGGAGCTGTTTTTT. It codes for CAISEARGETGELFF.

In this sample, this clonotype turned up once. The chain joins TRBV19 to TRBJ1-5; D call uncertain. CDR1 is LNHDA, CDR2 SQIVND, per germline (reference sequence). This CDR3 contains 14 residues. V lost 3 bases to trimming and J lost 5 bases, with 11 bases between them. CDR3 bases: TGTGCCAGTAGTATTGCGGAATACCATCAGCCCCAGCATTTT. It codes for CASSIAEYHQPQHF.

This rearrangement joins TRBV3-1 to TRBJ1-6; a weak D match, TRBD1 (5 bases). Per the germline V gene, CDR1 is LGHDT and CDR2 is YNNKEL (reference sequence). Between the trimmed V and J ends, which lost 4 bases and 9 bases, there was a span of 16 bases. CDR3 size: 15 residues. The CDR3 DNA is TGTGCCAGCAGCCCGGGACCTACGTCGAGTTCACCCCTCCACTTT. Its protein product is CASSPGPTSSSPLHF.

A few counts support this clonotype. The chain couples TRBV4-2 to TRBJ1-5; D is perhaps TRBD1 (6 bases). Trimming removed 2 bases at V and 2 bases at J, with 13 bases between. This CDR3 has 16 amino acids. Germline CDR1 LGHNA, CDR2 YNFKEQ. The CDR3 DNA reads TGTGCCAGCAGCCAACATCCGAGGACAGGCAATCAGCCCCAGCATTTT. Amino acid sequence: CASSQHPRTGNQPQHF.

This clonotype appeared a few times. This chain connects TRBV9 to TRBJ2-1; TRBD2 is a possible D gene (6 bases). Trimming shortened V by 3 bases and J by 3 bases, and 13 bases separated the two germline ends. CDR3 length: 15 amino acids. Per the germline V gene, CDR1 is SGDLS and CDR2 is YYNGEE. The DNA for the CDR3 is TGTGCCAGCAGCGAGAGGGCGGGGAGCTACAATGAGCAGTTCTTC. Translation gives CASSERAGSYNEQFF.

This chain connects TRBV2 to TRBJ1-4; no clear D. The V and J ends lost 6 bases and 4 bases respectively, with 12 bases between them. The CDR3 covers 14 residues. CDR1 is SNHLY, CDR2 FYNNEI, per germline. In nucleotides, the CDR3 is TGTGCCAGCAGCGACGGGGTTAGTAATGAAAAACTGTTTTTT. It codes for CASSDGVSNEKLFF.

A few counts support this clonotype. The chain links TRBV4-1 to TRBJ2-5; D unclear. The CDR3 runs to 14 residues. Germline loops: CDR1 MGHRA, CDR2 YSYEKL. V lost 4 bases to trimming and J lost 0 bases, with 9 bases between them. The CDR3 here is CASSRSWYQETQYF. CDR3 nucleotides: TGCGCCAGCAGCCGAAGCTGGTACCAAGAGACCCAGTACTTC.

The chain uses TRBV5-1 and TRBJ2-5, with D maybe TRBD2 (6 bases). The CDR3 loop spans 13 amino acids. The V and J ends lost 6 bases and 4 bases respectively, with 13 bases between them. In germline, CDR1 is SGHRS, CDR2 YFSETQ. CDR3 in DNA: TGCGCCAGCAACCGGGGGTCCTTAGAGACCCAGTACTTC. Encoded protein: CASNRGSLETQYF.

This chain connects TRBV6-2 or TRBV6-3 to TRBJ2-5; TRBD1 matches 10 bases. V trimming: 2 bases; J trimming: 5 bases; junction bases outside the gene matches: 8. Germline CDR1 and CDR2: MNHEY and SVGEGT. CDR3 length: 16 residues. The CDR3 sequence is CASSYSGTGVRETQYF. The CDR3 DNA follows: TGTGCCAGCAGTTACAGTGGGACAGGGGTTCGTGAGACCCAGTACTTC.

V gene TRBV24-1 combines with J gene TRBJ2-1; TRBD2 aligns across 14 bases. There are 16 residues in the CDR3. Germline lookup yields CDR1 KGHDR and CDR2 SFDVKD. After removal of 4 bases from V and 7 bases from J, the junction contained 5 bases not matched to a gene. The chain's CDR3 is CATSEPGTSGRNEQFF. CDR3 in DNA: TGTGCCACCAGTGAACCCGGGACTAGCGGGAGAAATGAGCAGTTCTTC.

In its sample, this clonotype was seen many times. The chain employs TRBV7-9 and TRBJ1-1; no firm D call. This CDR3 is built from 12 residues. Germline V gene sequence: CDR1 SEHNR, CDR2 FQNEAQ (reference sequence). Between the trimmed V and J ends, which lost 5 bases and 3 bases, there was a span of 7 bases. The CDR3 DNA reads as TGTGCCAGCAGCCTTGTTGACACTGAAGCTTTCTTT. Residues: CASSLVDTEAFF.

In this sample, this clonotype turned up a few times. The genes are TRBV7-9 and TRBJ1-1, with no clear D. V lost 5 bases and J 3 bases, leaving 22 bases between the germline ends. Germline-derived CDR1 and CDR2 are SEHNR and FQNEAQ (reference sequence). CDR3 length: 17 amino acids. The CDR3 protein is CASSSGTLALMDTEAFF. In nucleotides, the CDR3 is TGTGCCAGCAGCAGTGGAACCCTGGCTCTTATGGACACTGAAGCTTTCTTT.

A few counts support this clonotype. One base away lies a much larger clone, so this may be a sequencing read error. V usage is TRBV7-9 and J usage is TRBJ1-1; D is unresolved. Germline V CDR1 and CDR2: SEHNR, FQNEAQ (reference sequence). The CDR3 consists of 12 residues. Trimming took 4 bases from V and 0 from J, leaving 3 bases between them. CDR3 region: CASSWVNTEAFF. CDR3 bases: TGTGCCAGCAGCTGGGTGAACACTGAAGCTTTCTTT.

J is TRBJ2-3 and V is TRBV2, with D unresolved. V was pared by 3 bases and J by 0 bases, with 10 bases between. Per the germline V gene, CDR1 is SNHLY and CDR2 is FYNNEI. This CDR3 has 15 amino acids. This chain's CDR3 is CASSEDLPSTDTQYF. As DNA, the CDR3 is TGTGCCAGCAGTGAGGACCTACCCAGCACAGATACGCAGTATTTT. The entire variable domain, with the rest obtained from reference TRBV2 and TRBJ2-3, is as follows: EPEVTQTPSHQVTQMGQEVILRCVPISNHLYFYWYRQILGQKVEFLVSFYNNEISEKSEIFDDQFSVERPDGSNFTLKIRSTKLEDSAMYFCASSEDLPSTDTQYFGPGTRLTVL.

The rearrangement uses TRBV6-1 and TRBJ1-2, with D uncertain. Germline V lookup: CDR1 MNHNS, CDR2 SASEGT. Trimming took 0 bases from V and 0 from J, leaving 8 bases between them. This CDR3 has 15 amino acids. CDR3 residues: CASSEAGSSNYGYTF. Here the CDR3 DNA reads TGTGCCAGCAGTGAAGCGGGGAGCTCTAACTATGGCTACACCTTC.

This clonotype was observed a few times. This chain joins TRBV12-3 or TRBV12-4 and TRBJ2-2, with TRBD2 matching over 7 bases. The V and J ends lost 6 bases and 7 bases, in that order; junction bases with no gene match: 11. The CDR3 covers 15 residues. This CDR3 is CASRGGGALSGELFF. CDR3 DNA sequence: TGTGCCAGCAGGGGGGGAGGGGCCCTGAGCGGGGAGCTGTTTTTT.

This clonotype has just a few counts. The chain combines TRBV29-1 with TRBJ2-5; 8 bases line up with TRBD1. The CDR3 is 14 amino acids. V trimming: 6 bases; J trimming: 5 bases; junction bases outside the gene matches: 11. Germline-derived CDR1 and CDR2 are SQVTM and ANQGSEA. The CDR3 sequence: CSVYSSGGAETQYF. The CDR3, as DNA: TGCAGCGTCTATTCTTCAGGGGGCGCGGAGACCCAGTACTTC.